The clone carrying this T cell receptor (beta chain) was observed a handful of times. These data are taken from a study of shared clonotypes between healthy human individuals. About the research overall: The composition of the donors was a couple of women and a few men aged 18 to 49.

All donors qualified as healthy HIV-negative adults and had experienced no recent acute infections or vaccinations. Deep was the level used in running the assay. For each subset, genomic DNA was distributed in equal portions over several immunoSEQ plates. Sequencing used immunoSEQ multiplex PCR; TCRdb keeps in-frame clones, though not all of them. Counted here are about half a million clones, roughly three quarters occurring once; the ten biggest clones make up approximately 12%. This CDR3 is 15 amino acids long. CDR1 is SGHTA and CDR2 is FQGNSA in the germline V gene. With 2 bases removed from V and 6 bases from J, the gap between germline ends came to 14 bases.

This receptor was identified in a woman in her thirties or forties in good health. Some clones in this sample may be carry-over from other donors' samples. This chain links TRBV7-2 with TRBJ2-4, with D unresolved. The sample was PBMCs. The CDR3 reads CASSLKVGLTNIQYF. In DNA, the CDR3 is TGTGCCAGCAGCTTAAAGGTCGGTCTGACAAACATTCAGTACTTC.